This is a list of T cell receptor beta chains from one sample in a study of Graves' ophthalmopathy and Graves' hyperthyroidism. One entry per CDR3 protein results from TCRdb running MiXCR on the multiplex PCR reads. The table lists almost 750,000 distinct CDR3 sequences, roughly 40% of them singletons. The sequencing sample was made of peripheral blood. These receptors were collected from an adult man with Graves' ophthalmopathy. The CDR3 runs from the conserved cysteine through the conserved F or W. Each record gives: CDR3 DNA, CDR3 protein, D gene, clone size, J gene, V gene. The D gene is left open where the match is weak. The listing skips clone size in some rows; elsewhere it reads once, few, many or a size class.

cdr3_nt: TGTGCCAGCAGTTACGGAAGGGACCCCGGTGAAAAACTGTTTTTT
cdr3_aa: CASSYGRDPGEKLFF
d_call: NA
clone_size: few
j_call: TRBJ1-4
v_call: TRBV6-4

cdr3_nt: TGCAGTGCTAGGGGACAGGGTTCAGGGGAGACCCAGTACTTC
cdr3_aa: CSARGQGSGETQYF
d_call: TRBD1
clone_size: NA
j_call: TRBJ2-5
v_call: TRBV20-1

cdr3_nt: TGCAGCGTAAAGGGTCTTGAGGGGGCCATCTCCTACGAGCAGTGCTTC
cdr3_aa: CSVKGLEGAISYEQCF
d_call: TRBD1
clone_size: NA
j_call: TRBJ2-7
v_call: TRBV29-1

cdr3_nt: TGCGCCAGCAGCTTGAAAGTCAGGGGGCGGAGTTCGAACACCGGGGAGCTGTTTTTT
cdr3_aa: CASSLKVRGRSSNTGELFF
d_call: TRBD1
clone_size: NA
j_call: TRBJ2-2
v_call: TRBV5-1

cdr3_nt: TGTGCCAGCATGGGGACTAGCGGGAGATTGTACCAAGAGACCCAGTACTTC
cdr3_aa: CASMGTSGRLYQETQYF
d_call: TRBD2
clone_size: NA
j_call: TRBJ2-5
v_call: TRBV12-3/TRBV12-4

cdr3_nt: TGTGCCAGCAGTGGGGAGGCTTTCTTT
cdr3_aa: CASSGEAFF
d_call: NA
clone_size: NA
j_call: TRBJ1-1
v_call: TRBV2

cdr3_nt: TGTGCCAGCAGTGACGGACTCTCCTACGAGCAGTACTTC
cdr3_aa: CASSDGLSYEQYF
d_call: NA
clone_size: NA
j_call: TRBJ2-7
v_call: TRBV2

cdr3_nt: TGCGCCAGCAGCTCAATAACCGGGACGGAGATCACAGATACGCAGTATTTT
cdr3_aa: CASSSITGTEITDTQYF
d_call: NA
clone_size: NA
j_call: TRBJ2-3
v_call: TRBV5-1

cdr3_nt: TGCAGTGCTACCGCACCGGGACAAGATAATTCACCCCTCCACTTT
cdr3_aa: CSATAPGQDNSPLHF
d_call: NA
clone_size: NA
j_call: TRBJ1-6
v_call: TRBV20-1

cdr3_nt: TGCGCCAGCCTCGGGGTCGGGTACGAGCAGTACTTC
cdr3_aa: CASLGVGYEQYF
d_call: NA
clone_size: many
j_call: TRBJ2-7
v_call: TRBV10-2

cdr3_nt: TGCAGCGTTGAACAGGGGGCGCGGAACGAGCAGTACTTC
cdr3_aa: CSVEQGARNEQYF
d_call: TRBD1
clone_size: many
j_call: TRBJ2-7
v_call: TRBV29-1

cdr3_nt: TGTGCCAGCAGCCCTTTAGGACCAGACCTCACGAACTACGAGCAGTACTTC
cdr3_aa: CASSPLGPDLTNYEQYF
d_call: NA
clone_size: once
j_call: TRBJ2-7
v_call: TRBV25-1

cdr3_nt: TGTGCCAGCTCGAGGCAGGTGGATTCACCCCTCCACTTT
cdr3_aa: CASSRQVDSPLHF
d_call: NA
clone_size: many
j_call: TRBJ1-6
v_call: TRBV6-6

cdr3_nt: TGTGCCAGCGGAGCCGAAGACAGGCTGTATAATTCACCCCTCCACTTT
cdr3_aa: CASGAEDRLYNSPLHF
d_call: NA
clone_size: NA
j_call: TRBJ1-6
v_call: TRBV6-5

cdr3_nt: TGTGCCAGCAGCCAAGACCTAGGACAGTTTAATGAAAAACTGTTTTTT
cdr3_aa: CASSQDLGQFNEKLFF
d_call: NA
clone_size: NA
j_call: TRBJ1-4
v_call: TRBV14

cdr3_nt: TGTGTCAGCAGCTTAGGTGACAGATTCGAGCAGTACTTC
cdr3_aa: CVSSLGDRFEQYF
d_call: NA
clone_size: NA
j_call: TRBJ2-7
v_call: TRBV11-2

cdr3_nt: TGTGCCAGCAGCATGGGGGGCCTGGAGACCCAGTACTTC
cdr3_aa: CASSMGGLETQYF
d_call: NA
clone_size: many
j_call: TRBJ2-5
v_call: TRBV7-3

cdr3_nt: TGTGCCAGCAGTTTAAGGTCGGCGTCACCCCTCCACTTT
cdr3_aa: CASSLRSASPLHF
d_call: NA
clone_size: many
j_call: TRBJ1-6
v_call: TRBV12-3/TRBV12-4

cdr3_nt: TGTGCCACCAGCAGCAGAATTGTCGGACAGGGAAACACCGGGGAGCTGTTTTTT
cdr3_aa: CATSSRIVGQGNTGELFF
d_call: TRBD1
clone_size: NA
j_call: TRBJ2-2
v_call: TRBV15

cdr3_nt: TGTGCCAGCAGCTCTCCCTCTCACACTGAAGCTTTCTTT
cdr3_aa: CASSSPSHTEAFF
d_call: NA
clone_size: NA
j_call: TRBJ1-1
v_call: TRBV11-2

cdr3_nt: TGTGCCAGTAGTACCCCGGGGTTCTATGGCTACACCTTC
cdr3_aa: CASSTPGFYGYTF
d_call: NA
clone_size: few
j_call: TRBJ1-2
v_call: TRBV19

cdr3_nt: TGCAGTGCTAAGACAGGAAGCCTCGCGAACACTGAAGCTTTCTTT
cdr3_aa: CSAKTGSLANTEAFF
d_call: NA
clone_size: NA
j_call: TRBJ1-1
v_call: TRBV20-1

cdr3_nt: TGTGCCAGCAGCTTAGTATCCAGTCATCAAGAGACCCAGTACTTC
cdr3_aa: CASSLVSSHQETQYF
d_call: NA
clone_size: NA
j_call: TRBJ2-5
v_call: TRBV7-9

cdr3_nt: TGTGCCAGCAGTGTAGAGACAGGGGGCCGGGAGACCCAGTACTTC
cdr3_aa: CASSVETGGRETQYF
d_call: TRBD1
clone_size: NA
j_call: TRBJ2-5
v_call: TRBV6-5

cdr3_nt: TGTGCCACCAGTTCCGGGACAGGGGGCTATGGCTACACCTTC
cdr3_aa: CATSSGTGGYGYTF
d_call: TRBD1
clone_size: NA
j_call: TRBJ1-2
v_call: TRBV24-1

cdr3_nt: TGTGCCAGCAGCTTGCTGCCACAAGAGACCCAGTACTTC
cdr3_aa: CASSLLPQETQYF
d_call: NA
clone_size: many
j_call: TRBJ2-5
v_call: TRBV11-1

cdr3_nt: TGTGCCAGCAGCTTAGATAGTACGAACACCGGGGAGCTGTTTTTT
cdr3_aa: CASSLDSTNTGELFF
d_call: NA
clone_size: few
j_call: TRBJ2-2
v_call: TRBV7-9

cdr3_nt: TGTGCCAGCAGATGGGACCCCCGGAAGCTCGAGCAGTACTTC
cdr3_aa: CASRWDPRKLEQYF
d_call: NA
clone_size: NA
j_call: TRBJ2-7
v_call: TRBV2